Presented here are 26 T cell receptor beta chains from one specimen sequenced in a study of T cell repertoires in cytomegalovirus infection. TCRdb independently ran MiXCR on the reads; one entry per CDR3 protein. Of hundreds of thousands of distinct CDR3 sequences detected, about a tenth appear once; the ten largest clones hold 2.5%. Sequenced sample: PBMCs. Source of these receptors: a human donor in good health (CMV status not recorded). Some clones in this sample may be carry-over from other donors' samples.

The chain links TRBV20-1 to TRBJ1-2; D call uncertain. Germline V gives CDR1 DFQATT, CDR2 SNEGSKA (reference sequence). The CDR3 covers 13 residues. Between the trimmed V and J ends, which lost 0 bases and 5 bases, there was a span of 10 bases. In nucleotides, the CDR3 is TGCAGTGCTAGAGAGGTGGGCGGATATGGCTACACCTTC. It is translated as CSAREVGGYGYTF.

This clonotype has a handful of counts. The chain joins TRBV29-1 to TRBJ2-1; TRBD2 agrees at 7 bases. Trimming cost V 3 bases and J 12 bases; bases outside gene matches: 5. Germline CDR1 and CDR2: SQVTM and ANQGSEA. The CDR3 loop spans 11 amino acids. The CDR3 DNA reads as TGCAGCGTTGACGGGGGGTGGGGGCAGTTCTTC. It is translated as CSVDGGWGQFF.

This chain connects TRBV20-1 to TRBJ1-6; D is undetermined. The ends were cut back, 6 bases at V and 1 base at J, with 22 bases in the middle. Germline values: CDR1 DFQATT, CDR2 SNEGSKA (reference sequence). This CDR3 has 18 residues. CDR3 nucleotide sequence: TGCAGTGCCCCCCTGTCACCCCCGTTTGGATCCTATAATTCACCCCTCCACTTT. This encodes CSAPLSPPFGSYNSPLHF.

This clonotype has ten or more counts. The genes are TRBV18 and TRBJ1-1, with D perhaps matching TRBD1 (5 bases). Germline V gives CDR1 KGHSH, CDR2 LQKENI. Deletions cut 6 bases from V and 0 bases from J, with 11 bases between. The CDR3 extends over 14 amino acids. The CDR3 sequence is CASSFGAVNTEAFF. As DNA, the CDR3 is TGTGCCAGCTCCTTCGGGGCGGTGAACACTGAAGCTTTCTTT. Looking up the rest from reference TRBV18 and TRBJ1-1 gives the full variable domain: NAGVMQNPRHLVRRRGQEARLRCSPMKGHSHVYWYRQLPEEGLKFMVYLQKENIIDESGMPKERFSAEFPKEGPSILRIQQVVRGDSAAYFCASSFGAVNTEAFFGQGTRLTVV.

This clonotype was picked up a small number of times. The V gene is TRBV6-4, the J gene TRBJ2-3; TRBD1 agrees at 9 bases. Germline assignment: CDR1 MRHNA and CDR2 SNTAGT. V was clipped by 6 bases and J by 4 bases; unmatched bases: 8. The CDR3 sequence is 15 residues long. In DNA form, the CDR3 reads TGTGCCAGCAGCCCCCAACAGGGGGCCTCAGATACGCAGTATTTT. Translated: CASSPQQGASDTQYF.

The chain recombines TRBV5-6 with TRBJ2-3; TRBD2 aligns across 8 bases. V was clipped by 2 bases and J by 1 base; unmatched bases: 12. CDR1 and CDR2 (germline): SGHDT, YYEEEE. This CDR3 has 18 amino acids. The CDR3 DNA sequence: TGTGCCAGCAGCTTAAGGGCGGGGGGCCCCTGGGGCACAGATACGCAGTATTTT. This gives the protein CASSLRAGGPWGTDTQYF.

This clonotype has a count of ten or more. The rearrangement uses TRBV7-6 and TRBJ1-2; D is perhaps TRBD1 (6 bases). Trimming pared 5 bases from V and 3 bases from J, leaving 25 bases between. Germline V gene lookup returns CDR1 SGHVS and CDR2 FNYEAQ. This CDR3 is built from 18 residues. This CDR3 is CASSPTSQIETGHYGYTF. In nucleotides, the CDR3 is TGTGCCAGCAGCCCTACTAGCCAAATCGAGACAGGACACTATGGCTACACCTTC.

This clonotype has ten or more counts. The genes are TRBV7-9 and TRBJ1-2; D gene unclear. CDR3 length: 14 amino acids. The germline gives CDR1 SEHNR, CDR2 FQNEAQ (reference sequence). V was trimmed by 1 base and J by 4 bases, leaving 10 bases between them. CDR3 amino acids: CASSLGRTFYGYTF. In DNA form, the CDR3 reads TGTGCCAGCAGCTTAGGACGGACCTTCTATGGCTACACCTTC.

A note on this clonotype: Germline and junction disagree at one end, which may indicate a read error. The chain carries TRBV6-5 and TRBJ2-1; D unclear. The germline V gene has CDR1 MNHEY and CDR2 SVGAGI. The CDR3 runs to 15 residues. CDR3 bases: TGTGTCAGCATTCTCCTAGGGCTTCACTGGCATGAGCAGTTCTTC. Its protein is CVSILLGLHWHEQFF.

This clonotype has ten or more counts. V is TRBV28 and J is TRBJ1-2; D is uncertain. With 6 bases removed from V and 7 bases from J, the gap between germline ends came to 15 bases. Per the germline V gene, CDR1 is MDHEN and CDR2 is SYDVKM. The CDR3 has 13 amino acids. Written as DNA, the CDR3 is TGTGCCAGCAGCCCGCCGAATGAGGCTGGCTACACCTTC. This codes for CASSPPNEAGYTF.

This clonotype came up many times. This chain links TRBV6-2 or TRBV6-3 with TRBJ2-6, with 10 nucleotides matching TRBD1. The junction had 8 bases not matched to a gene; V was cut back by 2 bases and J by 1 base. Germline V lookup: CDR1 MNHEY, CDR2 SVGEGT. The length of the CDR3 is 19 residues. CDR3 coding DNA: TGTGCCAGCAGTTACCCTCGGGACAGGGGAGTTTCTGGGGCCAACGTCCTGACTTTC. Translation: CASSYPRDRGVSGANVLTF.

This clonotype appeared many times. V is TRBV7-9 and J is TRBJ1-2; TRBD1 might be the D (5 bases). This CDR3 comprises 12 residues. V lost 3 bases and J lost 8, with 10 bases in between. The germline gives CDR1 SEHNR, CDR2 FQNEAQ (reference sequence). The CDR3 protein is CASSFPGTGYTF. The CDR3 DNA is TGTGCCAGCAGCTTCCCAGGGACCGGCTACACCTTC.

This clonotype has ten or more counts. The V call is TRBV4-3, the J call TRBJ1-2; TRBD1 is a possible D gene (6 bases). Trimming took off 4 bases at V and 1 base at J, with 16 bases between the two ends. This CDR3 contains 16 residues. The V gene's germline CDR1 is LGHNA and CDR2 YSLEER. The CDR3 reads CASSRRGAGINYGYTF. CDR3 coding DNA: TGCGCCAGCAGCCGGCGGGGGGCAGGGATTAACTATGGCTACACCTTC.

As DNA, the CDR3 is TGTGCCACTTTCGAGGGGGCGGATGGCTACACCTTC. Protein sequence: CATFEGADGYTF. The chain carries TRBV6-8 and TRBJ1-2, with TRBD1 matching over 7 bases. Germline assignment: CDR1 MNHGY and CDR2 SAAAGT. The V and J ends lost 10 bases and 6 bases, in that order; junction bases with no gene match: 8. The CDR3 totals 12 residues.

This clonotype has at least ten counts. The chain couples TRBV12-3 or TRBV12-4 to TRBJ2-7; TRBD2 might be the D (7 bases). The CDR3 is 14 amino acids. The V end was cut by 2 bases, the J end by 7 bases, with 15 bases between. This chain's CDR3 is CASSLFRGAGEQYF. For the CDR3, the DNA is TGTGCCAGCAGTTTATTCCGGGGGGCGGGAGAGCAGTACTTC.

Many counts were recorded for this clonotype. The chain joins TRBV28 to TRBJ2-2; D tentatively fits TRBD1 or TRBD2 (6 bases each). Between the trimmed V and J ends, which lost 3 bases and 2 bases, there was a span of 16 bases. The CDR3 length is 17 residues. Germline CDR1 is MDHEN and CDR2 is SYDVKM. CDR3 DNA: TGTGCCAGCAGTTTTGGCCGGTGGGGGGCAAACACCGGGGAGCTGTTTTTT. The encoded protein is CASSFGRWGANTGELFF.

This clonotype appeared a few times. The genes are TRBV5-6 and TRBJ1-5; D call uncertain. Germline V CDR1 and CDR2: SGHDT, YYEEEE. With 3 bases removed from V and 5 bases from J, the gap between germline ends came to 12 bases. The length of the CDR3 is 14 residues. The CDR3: CASSSGPDYQPQHF. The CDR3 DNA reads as TGTGCCAGCAGCTCCGGGCCAGATTATCAGCCCCAGCATTTT.

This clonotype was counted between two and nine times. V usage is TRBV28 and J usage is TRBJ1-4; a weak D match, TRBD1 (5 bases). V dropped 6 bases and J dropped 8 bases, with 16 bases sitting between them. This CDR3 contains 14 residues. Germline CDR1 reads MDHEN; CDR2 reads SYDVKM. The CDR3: CASSLGLPGEKLFF. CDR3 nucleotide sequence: TGTGCCAGCAGCCTGGGACTTCCGGGGGAAAAACTGTTTTTT. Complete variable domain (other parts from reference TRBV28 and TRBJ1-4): DVKVTQSSRYLVKRTGEKVFLECVQDMDHENMFWYRQDPGLGLRLIYFSYDVKMKEKGDIPEGYSVSREKKERFSLILESASTNQTSMYLCASSLGLPGEKLFFGSGTQLSVL.

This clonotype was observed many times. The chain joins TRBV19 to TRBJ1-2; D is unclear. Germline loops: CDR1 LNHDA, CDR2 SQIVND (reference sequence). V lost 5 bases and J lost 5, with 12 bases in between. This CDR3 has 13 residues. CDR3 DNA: TGTGCCAGTAGTTACGGGCTTCAGTATGGCTACACCTTC. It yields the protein CASSYGLQYGYTF.

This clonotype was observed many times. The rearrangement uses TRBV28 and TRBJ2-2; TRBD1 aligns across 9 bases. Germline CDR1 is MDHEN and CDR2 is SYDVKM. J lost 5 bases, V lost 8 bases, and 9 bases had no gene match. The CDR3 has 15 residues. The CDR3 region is CASCTGTGQTGELFF. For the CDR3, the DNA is TGTGCCAGCTGCACCGGGACAGGGCAAACCGGGGAGCTGTTTTTT.

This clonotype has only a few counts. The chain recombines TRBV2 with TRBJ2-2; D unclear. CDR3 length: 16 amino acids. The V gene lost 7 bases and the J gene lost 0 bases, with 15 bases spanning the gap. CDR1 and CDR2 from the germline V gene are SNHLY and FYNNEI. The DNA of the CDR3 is TGTGCCAGCACAGCAGACGTGGCTGCGAACACCGGGGAGCTGTTTTTT. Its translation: CASTADVAANTGELFF.

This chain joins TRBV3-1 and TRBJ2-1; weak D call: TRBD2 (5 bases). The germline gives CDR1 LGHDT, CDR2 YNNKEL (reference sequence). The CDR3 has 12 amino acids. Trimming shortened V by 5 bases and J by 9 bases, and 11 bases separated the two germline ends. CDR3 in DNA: TGTGCCAGCAGCAAATCTAGCACTGAGCAGTTCTTC. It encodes CASSKSSTEQFF.

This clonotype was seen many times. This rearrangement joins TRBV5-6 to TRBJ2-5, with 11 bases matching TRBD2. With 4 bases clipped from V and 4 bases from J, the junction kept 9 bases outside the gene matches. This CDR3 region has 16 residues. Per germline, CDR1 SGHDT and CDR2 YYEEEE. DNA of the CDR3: TGTGCCAGCAGCCCACTGGGACTAGCGGAGAGAGAGACCCAGTACTTC. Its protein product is CASSPLGLAERETQYF.

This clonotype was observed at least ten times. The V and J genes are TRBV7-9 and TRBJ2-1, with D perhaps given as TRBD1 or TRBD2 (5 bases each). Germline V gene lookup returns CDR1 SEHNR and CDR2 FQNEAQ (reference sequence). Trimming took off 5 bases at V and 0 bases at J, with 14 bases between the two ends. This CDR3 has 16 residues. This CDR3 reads CASSTLDTSSYNEQFF. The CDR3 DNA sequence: TGTGCCAGCAGCACGTTGGACACTAGCTCCTACAATGAGCAGTTCTTC. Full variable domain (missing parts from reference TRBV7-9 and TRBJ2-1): DTGVSQNPRHKITKRGQNVTFRCDPISEHNRLYWYRQTLGQGPEFLTYFQNEAQLEKSRLLSDRFSAERPKGSFSTLEIQRTEQGDSAMYLCASSTLDTSSYNEQFFGPGTRLTVL.

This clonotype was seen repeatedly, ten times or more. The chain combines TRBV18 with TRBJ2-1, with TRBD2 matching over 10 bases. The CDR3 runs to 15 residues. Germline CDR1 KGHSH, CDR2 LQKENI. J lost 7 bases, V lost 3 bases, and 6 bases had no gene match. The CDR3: CASSPERGGKNEQFF. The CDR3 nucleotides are TGTGCCAGCTCACCTGAGCGGGGGGGCAAAAATGAGCAGTTCTTC.

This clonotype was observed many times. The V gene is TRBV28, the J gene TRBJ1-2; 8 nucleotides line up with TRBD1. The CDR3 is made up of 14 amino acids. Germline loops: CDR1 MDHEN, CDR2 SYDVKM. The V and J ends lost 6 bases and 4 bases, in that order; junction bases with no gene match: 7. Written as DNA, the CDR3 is TGTGCCAGCAGCTTGCCGGGACAGGTCTATGGCTACACCTTC. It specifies CASSLPGQVYGYTF.